This is a list of T cell receptor beta chains from one sample in a study of liver allograft versus peripheral blood T cells. TCRdb ran MiXCR on the reads and lists one entry per CDR3 protein. Among thousands of distinct CDR3 sequences listed, 16% were seen once. These receptor sequences come from a human patient who had a liver transplant. Some T cells may have come from the graft donor. Both conserved end residues are part of each CDR3. D genes are given only for firm matches. A row's size may be missing; if present it is once, few, many or a size class.

D gene: TRBD1
V gene: TRBV20-1
J gene: TRBJ2-3
clone size: NA
CDR3 protein: CSARRTGSTDTQYF
CDR3 DNA: TGCAGTGCTAGACGGACAGGTAGCACAGATACGCAGTATTTT

D gene: NA
V gene: TRBV28
J gene: TRBJ2-7
clone size: medium-sized
CDR3 protein: CASIPSGPSYEQYF
CDR3 DNA: TGTGCCAGCATCCCCTCGGGGCCCTCCTACGAGCAGTACTTC

D gene: NA
V gene: TRBV19
J gene: TRBJ2-1
clone size: medium-sized
CDR3 protein: CASSLSNEQFF
CDR3 DNA: TGTGCCAGTAGCCTATCTAATGAGCAGTTCTTC

D gene: TRBD1
V gene: TRBV6-5
J gene: TRBJ2-7
clone size: few
CDR3 protein: CASSKGQGRFYEQYF
CDR3 DNA: TGTGCCAGCAGTAAGGGACAGGGGCGATTCTACGAGCAGTACTTC

D gene: NA
V gene: TRBV14
J gene: TRBJ2-1
clone size: medium-sized
CDR3 protein: CASSQGSWNNEQFF
CDR3 DNA: TGTGCCAGCAGCCAGGGAAGTTGGAACAATGAGCAGTTCTTC

D gene: NA
V gene: TRBV19
J gene: TRBJ1-2
clone size: medium-sized
CDR3 protein: CASSIDSGTPRETF
CDR3 DNA: TGTGCCAGTAGTATAGATTCGGGGACACCTCGGGAGACCTTC

D gene: TRBD2
V gene: TRBV12-5
J gene: TRBJ2-1
clone size: NA
CDR3 protein: CASGLELAGGYNEQFF
CDR3 DNA: TGTGCTAGTGGTTTGGAGCTAGCGGGGGGTTACAATGAGCAGTTCTTC

D gene: TRBD2
V gene: TRBV11-2
J gene: TRBJ2-4
clone size: NA
CDR3 protein: CASSKGSGGNIQYF
CDR3 DNA: TGTGCCAGCAGCAAAGGGTCGGGAGGAAACATTCAGTACTTC

D gene: TRBD1
V gene: TRBV19
J gene: TRBJ1-4
clone size: large
CDR3 protein: CASSHQQGTNEKLFF
CDR3 DNA: TGTGCCAGTAGTCACCAACAGGGGACTAATGAAAAACTGTTTTTT

D gene: NA
V gene: TRBV30
J gene: TRBJ1-4
clone size: medium-sized
CDR3 protein: CAWSQGATNEKLFF
CDR3 DNA: TGTGCCTGGAGCCAGGGAGCAACTAATGAAAAACTGTTTTTT

D gene: NA
V gene: TRBV19
J gene: TRBJ2-2
clone size: medium-sized
CDR3 protein: CASSIGQNTGELFF
CDR3 DNA: TGTGCCAGTAGTATCGGCCAGAACACCGGGGAGCTGTTTTTT

D gene: NA
V gene: TRBV30
J gene: TRBJ2-5
clone size: few
CDR3 protein: CAWSVGTAGGETQYF
CDR3 DNA: TGTGCCTGGAGTGTTGGGACAGCTGGGGGGGAGACCCAGTACTTC

D gene: NA
V gene: TRBV12-3/TRBV12-4
J gene: TRBJ2-3
clone size: few
CDR3 protein: CASTLQDTQYF
CDR3 DNA: TGTGCCAGCACCCTGCAAGATACGCAGTATTTT

D gene: NA
V gene: TRBV7-9
J gene: TRBJ1-5
clone size: medium-sized
CDR3 protein: CASSTGRGGSNQPQHF
CDR3 DNA: TGTGCCAGCAGCACGGGTCGGGGAGGATCCAATCAGCCCCAGCATTTT

D gene: NA
V gene: TRBV27
J gene: TRBJ1-2
clone size: large
CDR3 protein: CASKAGESWNYGYTF
CDR3 DNA: TGTGCCAGCAAGGCAGGGGAGAGCTGGAACTATGGCTACACCTTC

D gene: NA
V gene: TRBV27
J gene: TRBJ1-6
clone size: medium-sized
CDR3 protein: CASSLRGLRGIYNSPLHF
CDR3 DNA: TGTGCCAGCAGTTTACGAGGCCTCAGGGGAATCTATAATTCACCCCTCCACTTT

D gene: NA
V gene: TRBV19
J gene: TRBJ2-6
clone size: medium-sized
CDR3 protein: CASSIKYSGANVLTF
CDR3 DNA: TGTGCCAGTAGTATCAAGTACTCTGGGGCCAACGTCCTGACTTTC

D gene: NA
V gene: TRBV9
J gene: TRBJ1-2
clone size: medium-sized
CDR3 protein: CASSEAGANYGYTF
CDR3 DNA: TGTGCCAGCAGCGAGGCAGGCGCGAACTATGGCTACACCTTC

D gene: NA
V gene: TRBV28
J gene: TRBJ2-3
clone size: medium-sized
CDR3 protein: CASSLPSWSDTQYF
CDR3 DNA: TGTGCCAGCAGTTTGCCTAGTTGGTCAGATACGCAGTATTTT

D gene: NA
V gene: TRBV7-9
J gene: TRBJ2-2
clone size: medium-sized
CDR3 protein: CASSSPNFAGELFF
CDR3 DNA: TGTGCCAGCAGCTCTCCGAATTTTGCCGGGGAGCTGTTTTTT

D gene: NA
V gene: TRBV2
J gene: TRBJ1-1
clone size: NA
CDR3 protein: CASRDGSGDEFGF
CDR3 DNA: TGTGCCAGCAGGGACGGATCGGGGGACGAGTTCGGCTTT

D gene: NA
V gene: TRBV20-1
J gene: TRBJ1-1
clone size: NA
CDR3 protein: CSARPDSLLENTEAFF
CDR3 DNA: TGCAGTGCTAGACCCGATTCCCTACTGGAGAACACTGAAGCTTTCTTT

D gene: NA
V gene: TRBV28
J gene: TRBJ2-7
clone size: NA
CDR3 protein: CASSFYPGGIATYEQYF
CDR3 DNA: TGTGCCAGCAGTTTTTATCCAGGGGGGATCGCTACCTACGAGCAGTACTTC

D gene: TRBD1
V gene: TRBV20-1
J gene: TRBJ2-1
clone size: medium-sized
CDR3 protein: CSAREGQGYEQFF
CDR3 DNA: TGCAGTGCTAGAGAAGGACAGGGGTATGAGCAGTTCTTC

D gene: TRBD1
V gene: TRBV2
J gene: TRBJ1-3
clone size: NA
CDR3 protein: CASSADRVGNTIYF
CDR3 DNA: TGTGCCAGCAGTGCCGACAGGGTGGGAAACACCATATATTTT

D gene: TRBD1
V gene: TRBV28
J gene: TRBJ1-1
clone size: NA
CDR3 protein: CASSFDRGLEAFF
CDR3 DNA: TGTGCCAGCAGTTTCGACAGGGGACTTGAAGCTTTCTTT

D gene: NA
V gene: TRBV19
J gene: TRBJ1-5
clone size: medium-sized
CDR3 protein: CASRVRRGAAGDQPQHF
CDR3 DNA: TGTGCCAGTCGGGTGAGGAGGGGGGCTGCAGGGGATCAGCCCCAGCATTTT

D gene: NA
V gene: TRBV3-1
J gene: TRBJ2-7
clone size: few
CDR3 protein: CASSPRGGDPSEQYF
CDR3 DNA: TGTGCCAGCAGCCCGCGGGGCGGGGACCCTAGTGAGCAGTACTTC

D gene: NA
V gene: TRBV6-1
J gene: TRBJ1-3
clone size: medium-sized
CDR3 protein: CASRRGTVEGGTIYF
CDR3 DNA: TGTGCCAGCAGGAGGGGGACGGTTGAAGGGGGCACCATATATTTT

D gene: NA
V gene: TRBV20-1
J gene: TRBJ1-6
clone size: medium-sized
CDR3 protein: CSARRSSYNSPLHF
CDR3 DNA: TGCAGTGCAAGACGGAGCTCCTATAATTCACCCCTCCACTTT

D gene: NA
V gene: TRBV20-1
J gene: TRBJ2-1
clone size: medium-sized
CDR3 protein: CSASAGAEVVHPNNEQFF
CDR3 DNA: TGCAGTGCTAGCGCAGGCGCGGAGGTTGTTCACCCCAACAATGAGCAGTTCTTC

D gene: NA
V gene: TRBV12-3/TRBV12-4
J gene: TRBJ1-5
clone size: medium-sized
CDR3 protein: CASSLQGWGQPQHF
CDR3 DNA: TGTGCCAGCAGTTTACAGGGGTGGGGGCAGCCCCAGCATTTT

D gene: NA
V gene: TRBV5-4
J gene: TRBJ2-2
clone size: NA
CDR3 protein: CASSLEGFTGELFF
CDR3 DNA: TGTGCCAGCAGCTTGGAAGGGTTCACCGGGGAGCTGTTTTTT

D gene: NA
V gene: TRBV25-1
J gene: TRBJ2-7
clone size: few
CDR3 protein: CASSEFQGTYEQYF
CDR3 DNA: TGTGCCAGCAGTGAATTCCAGGGAACGTACGAGCAGTACTTC

D gene: NA
V gene: TRBV14
J gene: TRBJ2-7
clone size: medium-sized
CDR3 protein: CASSQELRTYEQYF
CDR3 DNA: TGTGCCAGCAGCCAGGAGTTGCGGACCTACGAGCAGTACTTC

D gene: NA
V gene: TRBV5-6
J gene: TRBJ2-4
clone size: NA
CDR3 protein: CASSLEALAKNIQYF
CDR3 DNA: TGTGCCAGCAGCTTAGAGGCCTTAGCCAAAAACATTCAGTACTTC

D gene: TRBD1
V gene: TRBV7-9
J gene: TRBJ1-4
clone size: medium-sized
CDR3 protein: CASGNRGRVEKLFF
CDR3 DNA: TGTGCCAGCGGGAACAGGGGGCGCGTTGAAAAACTGTTTTTT

D gene: NA
V gene: TRBV12-3/TRBV12-4
J gene: TRBJ2-3
clone size: few
CDR3 protein: CASSFRGPDRDTQYF
CDR3 DNA: TGTGCCAGCAGTTTCCGGGGGCCTGACCGAGATACGCAGTATTTT

D gene: NA
V gene: TRBV6-2/TRBV6-3
J gene: TRBJ1-4
clone size: medium-sized
CDR3 protein: CASSHQGNEKLFF
CDR3 DNA: TGTGCCAGCAGCCACCAGGGGAATGAAAAACTGTTTTTT

D gene: NA
V gene: TRBV19
J gene: TRBJ1-6
clone size: medium-sized
CDR3 protein: CASGWDFGNSPLHF
CDR3 DNA: TGTGCCAGTGGTTGGGACTTCGGCAATTCACCCCTCCACTTT

D gene: NA
V gene: TRBV3-1
J gene: TRBJ1-5
clone size: few
CDR3 protein: CASSPSGETSNQPQHF
CDR3 DNA: TGTGCCAGCAGCCCCTCAGGGGAGACGAGCAATCAGCCCCAGCATTTT

D gene: NA
V gene: TRBV24-1
J gene: TRBJ2-6
clone size: medium-sized
CDR3 protein: CATSDRTNVLTF
CDR3 DNA: TGTGCCACCAGTGACCGGACCAACGTCCTGACTTTC

D gene: NA
V gene: TRBV3-1
J gene: TRBJ1-5
clone size: few
CDR3 protein: CASSRSLRTGFAQEPQHF
CDR3 DNA: TGTGCCAGCAGCCGCTCCTTACGGACTGGGTTTGCCCAAGAGCCCCAGCATTTT

D gene: NA
V gene: TRBV6-5
J gene: TRBJ1-1
clone size: NA
CDR3 protein: CAASSGSTHTEAFF
CDR3 DNA: TGTGCCGCTAGCTCGGGAAGCACCCACACTGAAGCTTTCTTT

D gene: NA
V gene: TRBV19
J gene: TRBJ1-6
clone size: medium-sized
CDR3 protein: CASSMQNSPLHF
CDR3 DNA: TGTGCCAGTAGTATGCAGAATTCACCCCTCCACTTT

D gene: NA
V gene: TRBV28
J gene: TRBJ2-3
clone size: NA
CDR3 protein: CTSTPLGEAGTDTQYF
CDR3 DNA: TGTACCAGCACCCCCTTGGGGGAGGCGGGCACAGATACGCAGTATTTT

D gene: TRBD1
V gene: TRBV9
J gene: TRBJ1-3
clone size: medium-sized
CDR3 protein: CASSVGPGGGNFGNTIYF
CDR3 DNA: TGTGCCAGCAGCGTAGGACCAGGGGGCGGGAATTTTGGAAACACCATATATTTT

D gene: TRBD2
V gene: TRBV20-1
J gene: TRBJ2-7
clone size: medium-sized
CDR3 protein: CSGLASYEQYF
CDR3 DNA: TGCAGTGGACTAGCGTCCTACGAGCAGTACTTC

D gene: NA
V gene: TRBV14
J gene: TRBJ2-3
clone size: NA
CDR3 protein: CASSPRGRATDTQYF
CDR3 DNA: TGTGCCAGCAGCCCACGGGGACGGGCCACAGATACGCAGTATTTT

D gene: NA
V gene: TRBV20-1
J gene: TRBJ1-5
clone size: medium-sized
CDR3 protein: CSAGAVNQPQHF
CDR3 DNA: TGCAGTGCGGGAGCGGTGAACCAGCCCCAGCATTTT

D gene: TRBD1
V gene: TRBV7-9
J gene: TRBJ2-5
clone size: once
CDR3 protein: CASSLRTGGETQYF
CDR3 DNA: TGTGCCAGCAGCTTAAGGACAGGGGGCGAGACCCAGTACTTC

D gene: NA
V gene: TRBV28
J gene: TRBJ2-1
clone size: few
CDR3 protein: CAWGGPNEQFF
CDR3 DNA: TGTGCCTGGGGGGGGCCCAATGAGCAGTTCTTC

D gene: TRBD2
V gene: TRBV12-3/TRBV12-4
J gene: TRBJ2-2
clone size: medium-sized
CDR3 protein: CASSVGLAGITGELFF
CDR3 DNA: TGTGCCAGCAGTGTGGGACTAGCGGGAATCACCGGGGAGCTGTTTTTT

D gene: TRBD2
V gene: TRBV20-1
J gene: TRBJ2-3
clone size: few
CDR3 protein: CSATPVAGGLPGGDTQYF
CDR3 DNA: TGCAGTGCTACCCCAGTGGCTGGGGGCCTCCCGGGGGGGGATACGCAGTATTTT

D gene: NA
V gene: TRBV10-1
J gene: TRBJ2-7
clone size: medium-sized
CDR3 protein: CASSESEHEQYF
CDR3 DNA: TGCGCCAGCAGTGAGAGCGAACACGAGCAGTACTTC